This entry is about one T cell receptor beta chain. The sample is drawn from a study of T cell repertoires in ileal Crohn's disease. Across the study: About half received postoperative treatment, around 10 with thiopurines and under 20 anti-TNF.

Sequencing was performed with immunoSEQ multiplex PCR; in TCRdb, only in-frame clones are kept and a portion is missing. The top ten clones hold 1.6% of a sample with roughly 7,300 clones, 92% of them seen once. The specimen sequenced was ileal tissue. The receptor's source is an adult with Crohn's disease.

The DNA for the CDR3 is TGTGCCAGTAGTACCGACAGGGGGCATTACGAGCAGTACTTC. Translation gives CASSTDRGHYEQYF. The chain recombines TRBV19 with TRBJ2-7; 10 bases match TRBD1. The germline CDR1 and CDR2 sequences are LNHDA and SQIVND (reference sequence). CDR3 length: 14 amino acids. V lost 4 bases to trimming and J lost 4 bases; unmatched junction nucleotides: 4.